This T cell receptor beta chain was identified in a study of technical replicates of blood from four donors. About this clone: The conserved phenylalanine or tryptophan normally closing the CDR3 is absent here, so this likely arose from a read error. The DNA is omitted, as the CDR3 cannot be located on it reliably, and the CDR3 follows TCRdb's listing.

Data came from immunoSEQ multiplex PCR; TCRdb stores just in-frame clones and leaves some out. The data contain approximately 73,000 clones, about 92% of them seen just once; the ten biggest clones take up around 0.42%. In germline, CDR1 is MGHRA, CDR2 YSYEKL. Termini included, the CDR3 measures 14 amino acids. This TCR came from a human donor in good health. The chain carries TRBV4-1 and TRBJ2-7; the table's D call TRBD1 went unverified against the DNA. Material: T cells isolated from PBMCs. The CDR3 loop reads CASSQEGQGSLFRA.